The rows below give T cell receptor beta chains drawn from one sample of a study of cytotoxic CD8 clonotypes in ibrutinib-treated CLL. The protocol was immunoSEQ multiplex PCR, while the TCRdb copy is restricted to in-frame clones and leaves out a portion. The data hold approximately 130,000 clones, with less than 90% observed a single time. The specimen was PBMCs, collected after 24 months of ibrutinib treatment. Receptors were obtained from a human donor with chronic lymphocytic leukemia. CDR3s include the opening cysteine and the closing phenylalanine or tryptophan.

J gene	V gene	CDR3 protein
TRBJ2-3	TRBV29-1	CSVEDLGADTDTQYF
TRBJ1-1	TRBV6-4	CASSATLRNTEAFF
TRBJ2-1	TRBV5-4	CASSLTGGIYNEQFF
TRBJ2-1	TRBV19	CASSMGLAGGHNEQFF
TRBJ1-4	TRBV19	CASISRTNEKLFF
TRBJ2-2	TRBV6-1	CASSENQLNTGELFF
TRBJ2-7	TRBV7-9	CASSLDSHEQYF
TRBJ2-5	TRBV7-9	CASSLNADSQETQYF
TRBJ2-2	TRBV5-1	CASSNGGTGELFF
TRBJ1-4	TRBV7-9	CASSLEVRYNEKLFF
TRBJ2-2	TRBV5-1	CASGTGENTGELFF
TRBJ1-1	TRBV6-5	CASSYETDYTEAFF
TRBJ1-2	TRBV5-1	CASSSRQDYGYTF
TRBJ1-2	TRBV6-5	CASSNPGVGGYTF
TRBJ1-1	TRBV7-2	CASSPGSFNTEAFF
TRBJ1-6	TRBV11-2	CASSLEGTAYNSPLHF